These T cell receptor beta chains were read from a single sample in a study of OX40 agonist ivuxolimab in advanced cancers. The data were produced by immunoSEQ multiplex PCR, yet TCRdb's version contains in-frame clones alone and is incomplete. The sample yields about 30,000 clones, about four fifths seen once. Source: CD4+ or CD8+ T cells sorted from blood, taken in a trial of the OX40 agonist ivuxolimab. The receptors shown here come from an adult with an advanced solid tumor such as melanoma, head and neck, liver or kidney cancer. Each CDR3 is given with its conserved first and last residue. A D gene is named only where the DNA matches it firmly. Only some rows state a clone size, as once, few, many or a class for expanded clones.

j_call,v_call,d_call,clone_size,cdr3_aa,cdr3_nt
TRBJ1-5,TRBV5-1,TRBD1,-,CAPKWTGGGQPQHF,TGCGCCCCGAAGTGGACAGGGGGCGGTCAGCCCCAGCATTTT
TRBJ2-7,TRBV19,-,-,CASSMGPYEQYF,TGTGCCAGTAGTATGGGTCCCTACGAGCAGTACTTC
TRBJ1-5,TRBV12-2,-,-,CASRLACKGGYHQPQHF,TGTGCAAGTCGCTTAGCGTGCAAGGGAGGGTACCATCAGCCCCAGCATTTT
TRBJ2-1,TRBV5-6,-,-,CASSFEGNEQFF,TGTGCCAGCAGCTTCGAGGGTAATGAGCAGTTCTTC
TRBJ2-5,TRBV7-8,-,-,CASSWYGGRQQETQYF,TGTGCCAGCAGCTGGTATGGGGGGCGTCAACAAGAGACCCAGTACTTC
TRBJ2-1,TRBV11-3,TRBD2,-,CASSFSGSWEQFF,TGTGCCAGTAGCTTTAGCGGGAGTTGGGAGCAGTTCTTC
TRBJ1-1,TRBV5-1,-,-,CASSRQGLKDTEAFF,TGCGCCAGCAGCCGTCAGGGCCTTAAGGACACTGAAGCTTTCTTT
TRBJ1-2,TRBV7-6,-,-,CASSLGEVDYGYTF,TGTGCCAGCAGCTTAGGAGAGGTAGACTATGGCTACACCTTC
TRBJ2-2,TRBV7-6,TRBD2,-,CASSSSEREYTGELFF,TGTGCCAGCAGCTCCTCCGAGCGGGAGTACACCGGGGAGCTGTTTTTT
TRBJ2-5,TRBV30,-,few,CAWSAQGRETQYF,TGTGCCTGGAGTGCACAGGGTAGGGAGACCCAGTACTTC
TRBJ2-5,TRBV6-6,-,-,CASSYTGSPGETQYF,TGTGCCAGCAGTTACACAGGGTCCCCCGGAGAGACCCAGTACTTC
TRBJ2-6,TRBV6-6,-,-,CASSYLGAGANVLTF,TGTGCCAGCAGTTACCTGGGGGCAGGGGCCAACGTCCTGACTTTC